What follows is one T cell receptor (beta chain) and its context. Its specificity is unknown. Sequencing was performed with immunoSEQ multiplex PCR; in TCRdb, only in-frame clones are kept and a portion is missing. The top ten clones hold roughly 4.5% of a sample with 70,000 or so clones, under 90% of them seen once. Germline CDR1 and CDR2: MNHEY and SVGAGI. With 11 bases removed from V and 1 base from J, the gap between germline ends came to 11 bases. The CDR3 extends over 12 amino acids. Patients' cancers were locally advanced or metastatic urothelial carcinomas. Every patient provided from 1 to 8 samples, collected pretreatment and on-treatment. The source of the sample is a study of PD-L1 blockade in urothelial cancer. Overall study context: Enrolled patients had been treated previously with 0 to 3 chemotherapy regimens.

Study-wide results and limits: At 3 weeks on treatment, tumor-associated clones expanded more with durable benefit.

The chain uses TRBV6-5 and TRBJ1-2; D is unclear. This sequence originates from a man aged 70 or older with urothelial cancer. The sample in question was PBMCs, obtained around atezolizumab (anti-PD-L1) treatment. The CDR3 sequence is CASSGINYGYTF. In DNA, the CDR3 is TGTGCCTCCTCAGGTATTAACTATGGCTACACCTTC.